Listed here are 30 T cell receptor beta chains from one sample, sequenced in a study of cytomegalovirus exposure and HLA in healthy donors (dated by TCRdb to the late 2010s). Receptor amplification or capture employed the immunoSEQ multiplex PCR assay. For the multiplex PCR, a mixture combining 60 forward primers for TCR Vbeta segments and 13 reverse primers for TCR Jbeta segments was used. TCRdb's version of the immuneACCESS table is confined to in-frame rearrangements and falls short of the full clone set. An unresolved V gene accounts for under half of the shortfall where checked; the remainder is of unknown origin. The sample contains around 99,000 clones, approximately 81% of them found a single time. The ten largest clones capture less than 2.5% of the sample. The sequencing input was PBMCs. Receptors originate from a woman in her twenties or thirties in good health and CMV-seronegative.

The chain links TRBV7-9 to TRBJ1-4; D is uncertain. The CDR3 is made up of 14 amino acids. The germline V gene has CDR1 SEHNR and CDR2 FQNEAQ (reference sequence). Trimming stripped 1 base from V and 2 bases from J, with 5 bases between. The CDR3 is CASSLETTNEKLFF. The DNA of the CDR3 is TGTGCCAGCAGCTTAGAGACTACTAATGAAAAACTGTTTTTT.

CDR3 region: CASRNLIIKHNEQFF. The CDR3 DNA reads TGTGCCAGCAGAAATCTGATAATCAAGCACAATGAGCAGTTCTTC. The chain joins TRBV6-1 to TRBJ2-1; no clear D gene. The CDR3 extends over 15 amino acids. Germline V gene data show CDR1 as MNHNS and CDR2 as SASEGT. V was shortened by 6 bases and J by 5 bases, with 17 bases between the two germline ends.

This clone was counted a single time. The gene calls are TRBV5-5 and TRBJ2-3; D unclear. The ends were cut back, 3 bases at V and 6 bases at J, with 11 bases in the middle. CDR3 length: 13 residues. CDR1 SGHKS and CDR2 YYEKEE come from the germline V gene (reference sequence). CDR3 nucleotide sequence: TGTGCCAGCAGCTACACCTCTCTGGATACGCAGTATTTT. This codes for CASSYTSLDTQYF.

This chain uses TRBV19 with TRBJ2-5; TRBD1 matches at 8 bases. The J call may be incorrect, as the DNA end agrees better with TRBJ2-7. The germline gives CDR1 LNHDA, CDR2 SQIVND (reference sequence). The CDR3 totals 13 residues. The CDR3 region has the DNA TGTGCCAGTAGTCCGACAGGGGACTACGAGCAGTACTTC. Encoded protein: CASSPTGDYEQYF.

J is TRBJ2-7 and V is TRBV7-9; D uncertain. CDR3 length: 11 amino acids. Trimming removed 6 bases from V and 2 bases from J, with 5 bases in between. From germline, CDR1 is SEHNR and CDR2 FQNEAQ (reference sequence). For the CDR3, the DNA is TGTGCCAGCAGATCCGCCTACGAGCAGTACTTC. The encoded protein is CASRSAYEQYF.

J is TRBJ1-1 and V is TRBV18; 8 nucleotides align to TRBD1. In germline, CDR1 is KGHSH, CDR2 LQKENI. The CDR3 length is 15 residues. After removal of 3 bases from V and 3 bases from J, the junction contained 6 bases not matched to a gene. This CDR3 is CASSPWTGSDTEAFF. CDR3 bases: TGTGCCAGCTCACCTTGGACAGGGTCGGACACTGAAGCTTTCTTT. The entire variable domain, with the rest obtained from reference TRBV18 and TRBJ1-1, is as follows: NAGVMQNPRHLVRRRGQEARLRCSPMKGHSHVYWYRQLPEEGLKFMVYLQKENIIDESGMPKERFSAEFPKEGPSILRIQQVVRGDSAAYFCASSPWTGSDTEAFFGQGTRLTVV.

In DNA form, the CDR3 reads TGTGCCACCTCAGGTAACTCCTACGAGCAGTACTTC. Encoded protein: CATSGNSYEQYF. The chain couples TRBV6-1 to TRBJ2-7, with D unresolved. V was trimmed by 10 bases and J by 0 bases, leaving 10 bases between them. There are 12 residues in the CDR3. The germline gives CDR1 MNHNS, CDR2 SASEGT.

The chain links TRBV7-2 to TRBJ2-5; tentative D call: TRBD1 (6 bases). The V end lost 5 bases, the J end lost 5 bases, and 18 bases lay between the germline ends. The CDR3 consists of 15 residues. Looked up from germline, CDR1 is SGHTA and CDR2 is FQGNSA. The CDR3 loop is CASSPRTGMKETQYF. The CDR3 bases are TGTGCCAGCAGCCCCCGCACAGGGATGAAGGAGACCCAGTACTTC.

The V gene is TRBV2, the J gene TRBJ1-4; 10 bases align to TRBD1. The junction had 2 bases not matched to a gene; V was cut back by 4 bases and J by 3 bases. Germline assignment: CDR1 SNHLY and CDR2 FYNNEI. The CDR3 is 15 amino acids. The CDR3 region has the DNA TGTGCCAGCAGTGGTGGACAGGGGGCTAATGAAAAACTGTTTTTT. Translating it yields CASSGGQGANEKLFF.

The genes are TRBV25-1 and TRBJ2-1, with D possibly TRBD2 on 6 matching bases. Germline V gene sequence: CDR1 MGHDK, CDR2 SYGVNS. V lost 11 bases and J lost 3, with 17 bases in between. The CDR3 has 14 amino acids. The CDR3 coding sequence is TGTGCCTGGATAGCGGCCCCTTTCTACAATGAGCAGTTCTTC. It yields the protein CAWIAAPFYNEQFF.

This clone has only a few counts. The gene calls are TRBV14 and TRBJ2-3; D is perhaps TRBD2 (6 bases). Trimming took off 1 base at V and 0 bases at J, with 8 bases between the two ends. This CDR3 has 15 residues. CDR1 and CDR2 (germline): SGHDN, FVKESK. CDR3 DNA: TGTGCCAGCAGCCAAGTGGGGACTAGCACAGATACGCAGTATTTT. Its translation is CASSQVGTSTDTQYF.

This rearrangement joins TRBV28 to TRBJ2-7; TRBD2 matches 7 bases. Germline V lookup: CDR1 MDHEN, CDR2 SYDVKM. This CDR3 contains 14 residues. V gave up 3 bases and J gave up 4 bases; unmatched junction bases: 6. CDR3 sequence reads: CASSFRGVMYEQYF. CDR3 coding DNA: TGTGCCAGCAGTTTTCGGGGGGTAATGTACGAGCAGTACTTC.

This chain links TRBV19 with TRBJ1-1, with D possibly TRBD1 on 5 matching bases. The ends were cut back, 2 bases at V and 3 bases at J, with 16 bases in the middle. This CDR3 comprises 16 residues. The germline gives CDR1 LNHDA, CDR2 SQIVND (reference sequence). This CDR3 reads CASSIYGQGVYTEAFF. CDR3 DNA sequence: TGTGCCAGTAGTATATATGGGCAAGGGGTCTACACTGAAGCTTTCTTT.

The V gene is TRBV5-4, the J gene TRBJ2-1; the match to TRBD2 covers 10 bases. Germline CDR1 SGHNT, CDR2 YYREEE (reference sequence). J was trimmed by 8 bases and V by 4 bases; bases with no gene match: 21. The CDR3 consists of 19 residues. The chain's CDR3 is CASSPPGGSGRRVNDEQFF. CDR3 DNA sequence: TGTGCCAGCAGCCCACCCGGTGGTAGCGGGAGGAGGGTCAATGATGAGCAGTTCTTC.

V and J are TRBV6-1 and TRBJ1-2; D is unresolved. V was pared by 0 bases and J by 1 base, with 6 bases between. The CDR3 totals 14 residues. CDR1 and CDR2 from the germline V gene are MNHNS and SASEGT. This CDR3 is CASSEASGNYGYTF. The CDR3 DNA follows: TGTGCCAGCAGTGAAGCCTCGGGTAACTATGGCTACACCTTC.

The chain employs TRBV19 and TRBJ2-7; the match to TRBD1 covers 8 bases. The CDR3 is 17 residues long. J was trimmed by 3 bases and V by 3 bases; bases with no gene match: 13. Germline CDR1 reads LNHDA; CDR2 reads SQIVND (reference sequence). The CDR3 protein is CASSIGFAGGESYEQYF. The DNA of the CDR3 is TGTGCCAGTAGTATTGGTTTTGCAGGGGGCGAAAGCTACGAGCAGTACTTC. The variable domain in full, completed from reference TRBV19 and TRBJ2-7, reads DGGITQSPKYLFRKEGQNVTLSCEQNLNHDAMYWYRQDPGQGLRLIYYSQIVNDFQKGDIAEGYSVSREKKESFPLTVTSAQKNPTAFYLCASSIGFAGGESYEQYFGPGTRLTVT.

The chain links TRBV5-1 to TRBJ1-2; no clear D gene. V lost 3 bases, J lost 3 bases, and 9 bases lay in between. The germline V gene has CDR1 SGHRS and CDR2 YFSETQ. The CDR3 length is 13 residues. CDR3 protein: CASSWRQDYGYTF. Written as DNA, the CDR3 is TGCGCCAGCAGCTGGCGACAAGACTATGGCTACACCTTC.

The genes are TRBV15 and TRBJ2-1, with TRBD2 as a possible D gene (6 bases). The CDR3 is 14 amino acids. Germline lookup yields CDR1 LNHNV and CDR2 YYDKDF (reference sequence). Trimming took 4 bases from V and 9 from J, leaving 16 bases between them. CDR3 loop: CATSTARGKSEQFF. The DNA for the CDR3 is TGTGCCACCAGCACTGCGCGGGGCAAGAGTGAGCAGTTCTTC.

The chain links TRBV7-9 to TRBJ2-5; TRBD1 aligns across 10 bases. The germline gives CDR1 SEHNR, CDR2 FQNEAQ (reference sequence). The CDR3 extends over 16 amino acids. After removal of 5 bases from V and 5 bases from J, the junction contained 11 bases not matched to a gene. CDR3 bases: TGTGCCAGCAGCGCCGGACAGGGGGGCTATTGGGAGACCCAGTACTTC. Translated, it gives CASSAGQGGYWETQYF.

CDR3 sequence (DNA): TGTGCCAGCAGACCCGGGAGGGTCTCCTACGAGCAGTACTTC. This codes for CASRPGRVSYEQYF. This sequence joins TRBV6-1 and TRBJ2-7, with 8 bases lining up with TRBD2. The CDR3 spans 14 residues. J was trimmed by 0 bases and V by 6 bases; bases with no gene match: 4. The V gene's germline CDR1 is MNHNS and CDR2 SASEGT.

The V gene is TRBV5-4, the J gene TRBJ2-5, with D possibly matching TRBD1 (6 bases). V was cut by 6 bases and J by 14 bases, with 26 bases left in between. Germline loops: CDR1 SGHNT, CDR2 YYREEE (reference sequence). The CDR3 runs 14 residues. CDR3 DNA sequence: TGTGCCAGCACCCCATTGGGGGCCTCACCATCCCTCTACTTC. Residues: CASTPLGASPSLYF.

The chain joins TRBV27 to TRBJ2-7; D perhaps matches TRBD1 (6 bases). This CDR3 has 13 residues. Between the trimmed V and J ends, which lost 5 bases and 3 bases, there was a span of 11 bases. CDR1 MNHEY and CDR2 SMNVEV come from the germline V gene (reference sequence). Written as DNA, the CDR3 is TGTGCCAGCAGTCCGGACAGATACTACGAGCAGTACTTC. Its translation is CASSPDRYYEQYF.

This chain links TRBV7-8 with TRBJ1-2, with D tentatively TRBD1 (6 bases). In germline, CDR1 is SGHVS, CDR2 FQNEAQ. The CDR3 contains 15 residues. The germline V and J ends were trimmed by 5 bases and 6 bases, with 19 bases remaining between them. CDR3 bases: TGTGCCAGCAGCGAGGATACGACAGGTTGGGATGGCTACACCTTC. This gives the protein CASSEDTTGWDGYTF.

Here the CDR3 DNA reads TGCAGCGCCCAACCAGGGACTGGACAGGGGCCGGGAAACACCATATATTTT. It translates to CSAQPGTGQGPGNTIYF. This chain joins TRBV29-1 and TRBJ1-3; 9 nucleotides line up with TRBD1. Germline V gene sequence: CDR1 SQVTM, CDR2 ANQGSEA. Losses at the gene ends were 7 bases for V and 4 bases for J; bases not matched to a gene: 17. This CDR3 comprises 17 residues.

The chain couples TRBV7-6 to TRBJ2-3; 7 nucleotides line up with TRBD1. Germline V gives CDR1 SGHVS, CDR2 FNYEAQ. With V trimmed by 1 base and J by 5 bases, 3 bases remained unmatched. The CDR3 covers 14 residues. The CDR3 loop reads CASSLGQGKDTQYF. The CDR3 DNA is TGTGCCAGCAGCTTAGGACAGGGCAAAGATACGCAGTATTTT. The complete variable domain, with remaining parts taken from reference TRBV7-6 and TRBJ2-3, reads GAGVSQSPRYKVTKRGQDVALRCDPISGHVSLYWYRQALGQGPEFLTYFNYEAQQDKSGLPNDRFSAERPEGSISTLTIQRTEQRDSAMYRCASSLGQGKDTQYFGPGTRLTVL.

V is TRBV4-2 and J is TRBJ2-3, with 11 nucleotides matching TRBD2. Germline CDR1 reads LGHNA; CDR2 reads YNFKEQ. The CDR3 loop spans 16 amino acids. Losses at the gene ends were 1 base for V and 5 bases for J; bases not matched to a gene: 5. The CDR3 region is CASSQALAGGGDTQYF. DNA for the CDR3: TGTGCCAGCAGCCAAGCGCTAGCGGGAGGAGGAGATACGCAGTATTTT.

V gene TRBV11-3 combines with J gene TRBJ2-2; 7 bases match TRBD1. This CDR3 is built from 16 residues. V lost 0 bases, J lost 2 bases, and 3 bases stayed unmatched. The germline V gene encodes CDR1 SGHNT and CDR2 YENEEA. CDR3 DNA sequence: TGTGCCAGCAGCTTAGATGCAGGGGGTAACACCGGGGAGCTGTTTTTT. Translating gives CASSLDAGGNTGELFF.

The V and J genes are TRBV11-2 and TRBJ2-1; D not resolved. Looked up from germline, CDR1 is SGHAT and CDR2 is FQNNGV. The CDR3 consists of 12 residues. V was pared by 5 bases and J by 12 bases, with 14 bases between. The CDR3 region has the DNA TGTGCCAGCAGCCCAGCGTTCCGCCTGCAGTTCTTC. This translates into CASSPAFRLQFF.

The V gene is TRBV7-8, the J gene TRBJ2-7; D might be TRBD1 (6 bases). Germline-derived CDR1 and CDR2 are SGHVS and FQNEAQ. The CDR3 sequence is 12 residues long. V lost 4 bases and J 5 bases, leaving 9 bases between the germline ends. The DNA for the CDR3 is TGTGCCAGCAGCTCACAGGGCAACGAGCAGTACTTC. Translation gives CASSSQGNEQYF.

This clone was seen a single time. The chain links TRBV5-1 to TRBJ2-7; D is unresolved. Trimming shortened V by 0 bases and J by 3 bases, and 7 bases separated the two germline ends. Germline CDR1 and CDR2: SGHRS and YFSETQ. The CDR3 length is 13 residues. For the CDR3, the DNA is TGCGCCAGCAGCTTGGAGGCGGTCTACGAGCAGTACTTC. It codes for CASSLEAVYEQYF. Combining the CDR3 with reference TRBV5-1 and TRBJ2-7 gives the whole variable domain KAGVTQTPRYLIKTRGQQVTLSCSPISGHRSVSWYQQTPGQGLQFLFEYFSETQRNKGNFPGRFSGRQFSNSRSEMNVSTLELGDSALYLCASSLEAVYEQYFGPGTRLTVT.